These 32 T cell receptor beta chains share one sample of origin, sequenced in a study of blood T cell repertoires in COVID-19. Here immunoSEQ multiplex PCR was the method, and the copy in TCRdb shows in-frame clones only, minus some. The sample has about 220,000 clones, about 90% seen once. Material for sequencing was peripheral blood. The receptors were gathered from a man aged 40-50 years with active or convalescent COVID-19.

The V gene is TRBV5-1, the J gene TRBJ1-4; tentatively, D is TRBD1 (5 bases). Deletions cut 3 bases from V and 8 bases from J, with 11 bases between. CDR3 length equals 13 residues. CDR1 is SGHRS and CDR2 is YFSETQ in the germline V gene. The CDR3 DNA reads TGCGCCAGCAGCTCTACAGGTGACGAAAAACTGTTTTTT. Its protein is CASSSTGDEKLFF.

V and J are TRBV15 and TRBJ2-7; D remains unclear. The CDR3 length is 13 residues. Germline V lookup: CDR1 LNHNV, CDR2 YYDKDF (reference sequence). The V and J ends lost 3 bases and 0 bases respectively, with 6 bases between them. CDR3 region: CATSSSRSYEQYF. DNA of the CDR3: TGTGCCACCAGCAGTTCCCGCTCCTACGAGCAGTACTTC.

This chain joins TRBV5-1 and TRBJ2-4; weak D call: TRBD2 (5 bases). Germline V gene data show CDR1 as SGHRS and CDR2 as YFSETQ. V dropped 0 bases and J dropped 8 bases, with 12 bases sitting between them. The CDR3 has 14 amino acids. For the CDR3, the DNA is TGCGCCAGCAGCTTGGCTAGTAGCGAAGACATTCAGTACTTC. Translation gives CASSLASSEDIQYF.

The chain recombines TRBV5-1 with TRBJ2-3; TRBD2 might be the D (7 bases). The germline V gene has CDR1 SGHRS and CDR2 YFSETQ. Trimming cost V 4 bases and J 2 bases, with 14 bases left between them. The CDR3 covers 15 residues. The CDR3 DNA follows: TGCGCCAGCAGCCCAAGGGGGGGTACCACAGATACGCAGTATTTT. Its translation: CASSPRGGTTDTQYF.

This chain uses TRBV4-1 with TRBJ1-2; D is perhaps TRBD1 (6 bases). Trimming left V 0 bases short and J 4 bases short, with 15 bases between. Germline CDR1 reads MGHRA; CDR2 reads YSYEKL. The CDR3 covers 16 residues. CDR3 residues: CASSQEPAGAGYGYTF. The CDR3 region has the DNA TGCGCCAGCAGCCAAGAGCCCGCGGGGGCGGGCTATGGCTACACCTTC.

This clone was counted a few times. Written as DNA, the CDR3 is TGTGCCAGCAGGTTAACTAGCACGAATGAGCAGTTCTTC. As protein: CASRLTSTNEQFF. V usage is TRBV12-3 or TRBV12-4 and J usage is TRBJ2-1, with D tentatively TRBD2 (6 bases). The V end lost 6 bases, the J end lost 7 bases, and 13 bases lay between the germline ends. This CDR3 is 13 amino acids long.

CDR3: CATSHQGGDSYNEQFF. In DNA, the CDR3 is TGTGCCACCAGTCATCAGGGCGGGGACTCCTACAATGAGCAGTTCTTC. The chain links TRBV24-1 to TRBJ2-1, with D possibly matching TRBD2 (6 bases). Trimming stripped 6 bases from V and 0 bases from J, with 14 bases between. This CDR3 is built from 16 residues. The germline CDR1 and CDR2 sequences are KGHDR and SFDVKD.

This chain links TRBV6-4 with TRBJ1-2, with 8 positions matching TRBD1. V lost 2 bases and J lost 2; bases outside the gene matches: 13. This CDR3 region has 18 residues. Germline lookup yields CDR1 MRHNA and CDR2 SNTAGT. CDR3 DNA: TGTGCCAGCAGTGACCCTCAAGGACAGGGCTCCTCCAACTATGGCTACACCTTC. Translating gives CASSDPQGQGSSNYGYTF.

This rearrangement joins TRBV5-1 to TRBJ1-1; 7 bases are shared with TRBD1. CDR3 size: 13 residues. The J segment lost 5 bases and the V segment lost 7 bases, leaving 8 bases of the junction unmatched. Germline V lookup: CDR1 SGHRS, CDR2 YFSETQ. CDR3 in DNA: TGCGCCAGCGTAAGGGACAGCGGGACTGAAGCTTTCTTT. This translates into CASVRDSGTEAFF.

On this clone: An end of the junction differs from the germline gene, which may be a read error. The rearrangement joins TRBV5-6 to TRBJ1-2; D remains ambiguous. CDR3 length: 12 residues. In germline, CDR1 is SGHDT, CDR2 YYEEEE. CDR3 nucleotides: TGTGCCAGCAGCTCCTTAAACTTTGGCTACACCTTC. Translating gives CASSSLNFGYTF.

The rearrangement links TRBV7-8 to TRBJ2-3; D unclear. Per germline, CDR1 SGHVS and CDR2 FQNEAQ. Trimming cost V 5 bases and J 1 base, with 13 bases left between them. CDR3 length: 15 amino acids. In DNA form, the CDR3 reads TGTGCCAGCAGCCTACAAGGTGAGGGCACAGATACGCAGTATTTT. The encoded protein is CASSLQGEGTDTQYF. The full variable domain, with the rest looked up from reference TRBV7-8 and TRBJ2-3, is GAGVSQSPRYKVAKRGQDVALRCDPISGHVSLFWYQQALGQGPEFLTYFQNEAQLDKSGLPSDRFFAERPEGSVSTLKIQRTQQEDSAVYLCASSLQGEGTDTQYFGPGTRLTVL.

This clone is a singleton in its sample. The chain recombines TRBV5-1 with TRBJ2-3; no firm D call. The CDR3 runs to 15 residues. V was pared by 6 bases and J by 2 bases, with 16 bases between. Germline-derived CDR1 and CDR2 are SGHRS and YFSETQ. CDR3 sequence reads: CASKTNQVITDTQYF. The CDR3 coding sequence is TGCGCCAGCAAAACGAATCAGGTGATCACAGATACGCAGTATTTT.

The rearrangement joins TRBV25-1 to TRBJ1-6; maybe TRBD1 (5 bases). The CDR3 runs 16 residues. The germline V and J ends were trimmed by 5 bases and 10 bases, with 21 bases remaining between them. Per germline, CDR1 MGHDK and CDR2 SYGVNS. The CDR3 region has the DNA TGTGCCAGCAGTAACACTAAACCAGGGCAGGGCTCACCCCTCCACTTT. It translates to CASSNTKPGQGSPLHF.

V usage is TRBV9 and J usage is TRBJ2-1; 12 bases agree with TRBD1. Per the germline V gene, CDR1 is SGDLS and CDR2 is YYNGEE. After removal of 7 bases from V and 6 bases from J, the junction contained 8 bases not matched to a gene. This CDR3 spans 15 amino acids. The CDR3 protein is CASGAGTGGPNEQFF. The CDR3 bases are TGTGCCAGCGGGGCGGGGACAGGGGGCCCCAATGAGCAGTTCTTC.

J is TRBJ2-2 and V is TRBV24-1; D remains unclear. Germline assignment: CDR1 KGHDR and CDR2 SFDVKD. V lost 7 bases, J lost 3 bases, and 8 bases lay in between. The CDR3 extends over 13 amino acids. As DNA, the CDR3 is TGTGCCACCAGGGCAATGGACACCGGGGAGCTGTTTTTT. Translated, it gives CATRAMDTGELFF.

The CDR3: CASSQAGDRVNEQFF. In DNA form, the CDR3 reads TGTGCCAGCAGCCAAGCTGGGGACAGGGTCAATGAGCAGTTCTTC. V is TRBV14 and J is TRBJ2-1; 9 positions agree with TRBD1. V shed 1 base and J 6 bases; nucleotides not matched to a gene: 4. The CDR3 loop spans 15 amino acids. The germline V gene has CDR1 SGHDN and CDR2 FVKESK.

This clone was recorded once. The gene calls are TRBV6-5 and TRBJ1-1, with TRBD1 matching 7 bases. This CDR3 region has 16 residues. The germline gives CDR1 MNHEY, CDR2 SVGAGI. Germline trimming cut 1 base from V and 4 bases from J; bases unmatched to any gene: 9. In DNA form, the CDR3 reads TGTGCCAGCAGTTACTTGACAGGGAAGGGTACCACTGAAGCTTTCTTT. Translating it yields CASSYLTGKGTTEAFF.

The CDR3 spells CATDTGAPNTEAFF. The CDR3 nucleotides read TGTGCCACCGATACAGGGGCACCGAACACTGAAGCTTTCTTT. The chain couples TRBV19 to TRBJ1-1; 7 bases are shared with TRBD1. V shed 10 bases, J shed 1 base, and the junction held 9 bases outside the gene matches. The CDR3 spans 14 residues. Germline values: CDR1 LNHDA, CDR2 SQIVND (reference sequence).

This clone turned up a few times. This same CDR3 is encoded by further DNA sequences in the sample. This chain uses TRBV25-1 with TRBJ1-1; tentatively, D is TRBD1 (5 bases). Germline V gene lookup returns CDR1 MGHDK and CDR2 SYGVNS. Trimming took 1 base from V and 8 from J, leaving 8 bases between them. This CDR3 is 12 amino acids long. The CDR3: CASSESGFEAFF. The DNA for the CDR3 is TGTGCCAGCAGTGAATCAGGGTTCGAAGCTTTCTTT.

The DNA for the CDR3 is TGTGCCAGCAGCTTGTTGCCAGTCACCGGGGAGCTGTTTTTT. It encodes CASSLLPVTGELFF. This chain links TRBV5-5 with TRBJ2-2, with D unclear. There are 14 residues in the CDR3. Trimming removed 1 base from V and 4 bases from J, with 8 bases in between. Germline CDR1 is SGHKS and CDR2 is YYEKEE (reference sequence).

The chain has TRBV19 and TRBJ1-5, with 10 positions matching TRBD1. V lost 6 bases to trimming and J lost 3 bases; unmatched junction nucleotides: 5. Per the germline V gene, CDR1 is LNHDA and CDR2 is SQIVND (reference sequence). This CDR3 has 15 amino acids. CDR3 protein: CASRRGTGANQPQHF. The CDR3 DNA reads as TGTGCCAGTAGACGAGGGACAGGGGCCAATCAGCCCCAGCATTTT.

This chain uses TRBV19 with TRBJ2-7, with 7 bases fitting TRBD1. V shed 3 bases and J 2 bases; nucleotides not matched to a gene: 4. Germline V CDR1 and CDR2: LNHDA, SQIVND (reference sequence). This CDR3 region has 14 residues. The CDR3 loop is CASSITGVAYEQYF. Here the CDR3 DNA reads TGTGCCAGTAGTATTACAGGGGTCGCCTACGAGCAGTACTTC.

This clone was recorded once. V gene TRBV5-5 combines with J gene TRBJ1-1; no reliable D call. Between the trimmed V and J ends, which lost 5 bases and 4 bases, there was a span of 15 bases. This CDR3 comprises 14 residues. Per the germline V gene, CDR1 is SGHKS and CDR2 is YYEKEE (reference sequence). The CDR3 sequence is CASSYSLGLTEAFF. CDR3 DNA sequence: TGTGCCAGCAGTTATAGTTTAGGACTCACTGAAGCTTTCTTT.

V and J are TRBV5-6 and TRBJ1-5, with D perhaps matching TRBD1 (5 bases). This CDR3 spans 16 amino acids. V lost 1 base and J 1 base, leaving 12 bases between the germline ends. Germline V gives CDR1 SGHDT, CDR2 YYEEEE. Here the CDR3 DNA reads TGTGCCAGCAGCTTGTGGGGGGAAGGCAGCAATCAGCCCCAGCATTTT. It codes for CASSLWGEGSNQPQHF.

This chain connects TRBV6-4 to TRBJ1-1; tentative D call: TRBD1 (5 bases). From germline, CDR1 is MRHNA and CDR2 SNTAGT. With 4 bases removed from V and 0 bases from J, the gap between germline ends came to 15 bases. CDR3 length: 16 residues. Here the CDR3 reads CASSVTAGTLNTEAFF. The CDR3 coding sequence is TGTGCCAGCAGTGTAACCGCCGGGACTCTGAACACTGAAGCTTTCTTT.

This CDR3 reads CASSDRVGNQPQHF. The CDR3 nucleotides are TGTGCCAGCAGCGACAGGGTTGGGAATCAGCCCCAGCATTTT. This chain links TRBV5-5 with TRBJ1-5, with 7 bases identical to TRBD1. CDR1 and CDR2 from the germline V gene are SGHKS and YYEKEE (reference sequence). J lost 4 bases, V lost 4 bases, and 5 bases had no gene match. This CDR3 has 14 amino acids.

The chain is built from TRBV2 and TRBJ1-4; D ambiguous. Germline V CDR1 and CDR2: SNHLY, FYNNEI. This CDR3 has 16 amino acids. Trimming pared 5 bases from V and 3 bases from J, leaving 16 bases between. This CDR3 is CASSSLSGQPNEKLFF. CDR3 coding DNA: TGTGCCAGCAGTAGTCTCAGCGGGCAGCCTAATGAAAAACTGTTTTTT. Full variable domain (outside the CDR3, taken from reference TRBV2 and TRBJ1-4): EPEVTQTPSHQVTQMGQEVILRCVPISNHLYFYWYRQILGQKVEFLVSFYNNEISEKSEIFDDQFSVERPDGSNFTLKIRSTKLEDSAMYFCASSSLSGQPNEKLFFGSGTQLSVL.

This clone was seen more than once but under ten times. The chain couples TRBV24-1 to TRBJ1-2, with 10 bases identical to TRBD1. The V gene end was trimmed by 3 bases and the J gene end by 8 bases; junction bases not matched to a gene: 8. CDR1 KGHDR and CDR2 SFDVKD come from the germline V gene. The CDR3 is 15 amino acids. The CDR3 loop is CATSDPGTGAEGYTF. For the CDR3, the DNA is TGTGCCACCAGTGATCCCGGGACAGGGGCGGAGGGCTACACCTTC.

Only one count was recorded for this clone. The chain combines TRBV7-6 with TRBJ2-7, with 12 positions matching TRBD2. The V gene end was trimmed by 7 bases and the J gene end by 4 bases; junction bases not matched to a gene: 8. Germline V gene lookup returns CDR1 SGHVS and CDR2 FNYEAQ. CDR3 size: 15 residues. The CDR3: CASTQLAGGPYEQYF. The CDR3 region has the DNA TGTGCCAGCACCCAGCTAGCGGGAGGGCCATACGAGCAGTACTTC.

This clone was recorded a few times. The chain links TRBV12-3 or TRBV12-4 to TRBJ1-1, with 7 bases fitting TRBD1. This CDR3 is built from 13 residues. Trimming cost V 7 bases and J 2 bases; bases outside gene matches: 4. CDR3 loop: CASKRDSNTEAFF. CDR3 DNA sequence: TGTGCCAGCAAGAGGGACAGCAACACTGAAGCTTTCTTT.

The gene calls are TRBV28 and TRBJ2-3; 7 nucleotides agree with TRBD1. The junction had 8 bases not matched to a gene; V was cut back by 5 bases and J by 0 bases. The CDR3 length is 16 residues. In germline, CDR1 is MDHEN, CDR2 SYDVKM. Written as DNA, the CDR3 is TGTGCCAGCAGTACGAACAGGGGAACGAGCACAGATACGCAGTATTTT. It specifies CASSTNRGTSTDTQYF.

This chain joins TRBV18 and TRBJ2-1, with 10 bases identical to TRBD1. The CDR3 spans 18 residues. The J segment lost 4 bases and the V segment lost 8 bases, leaving 17 bases of the junction unmatched. Germline values: CDR1 KGHSH, CDR2 LQKENI. The CDR3 spells CASLPRPTGTGVYNEQFF. CDR3 DNA sequence: TGTGCCAGCCTGCCTCGTCCCACCGGGACAGGGGTTTACAATGAGCAGTTCTTC.